This T cell receptor beta chain was sequenced in a study of blood T cell repertoires in COVID-19. The method was immunoSEQ multiplex PCR; TCRdb's version includes in-frame clones alone and lacks a portion of them. The table lists roughly 240,000 clones, about four fifths of them singletons. Germline V gene lookup returns CDR1 SGHRS and CDR2 YFSETQ. V shed 5 bases and J shed 0 bases, with 11 bases lying between them. CDR3 size: 14 residues. The clonotype was recovered from a woman aged 70-85 years with acute or convalescent COVID-19. Sequences were obtained from peripheral blood. V gene TRBV5-1 combines with J gene TRBJ1-1; D not resolved. For the CDR3, the DNA is TGCGCCAGCAGTTGGTTGGGCGTGAACACTGAAGCTTTCTTT. This sequence encodes CASSWLGVNTEAFF.